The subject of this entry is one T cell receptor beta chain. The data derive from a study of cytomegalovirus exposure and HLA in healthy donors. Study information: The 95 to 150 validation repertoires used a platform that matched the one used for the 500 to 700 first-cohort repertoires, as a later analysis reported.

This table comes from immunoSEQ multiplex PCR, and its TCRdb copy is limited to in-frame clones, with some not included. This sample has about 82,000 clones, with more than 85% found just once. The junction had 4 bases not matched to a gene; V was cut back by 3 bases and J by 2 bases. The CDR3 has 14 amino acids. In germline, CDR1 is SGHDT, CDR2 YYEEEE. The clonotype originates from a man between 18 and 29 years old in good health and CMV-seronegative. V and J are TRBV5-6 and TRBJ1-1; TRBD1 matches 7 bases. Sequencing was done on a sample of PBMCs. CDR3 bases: TGTGCCAGCAGCTGGGACAGATCCAACACTGAAGCTTTCTTT. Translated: CASSWDRSNTEAFF.